This TCR beta chain was identified in a study of Graves' ophthalmopathy and Graves' hyperthyroidism. The study, taken as a whole, reports: Also, most clonotypes expanded in the thyroid above 0.001 frequency appeared in blood.

CDR3 length equals 16 residues. The V gene's germline CDR1 is SGHAT and CDR2 FQNNGV. V lost 5 bases to trimming and J lost 0 bases, with 14 bases between them. The authors amplified TCR beta CDR3 regions from RNA transcripts. The first round was an RT-PCR with HTBI primers, and the second round was a multiplex PCR. TCRdb called the multiplex PCR reads again in MiXCR, with one record for every CDR3 protein. The sample yields approximately 1.2 million distinct CDR3 sequences, 35% to 45% seen once. This clonotype came up a few times. Its antigen is as yet unknown. This clonotype originated in an adult man with Graves' hyperthyroidism. V and J are TRBV11-2 and TRBJ1-3, with D unresolved. Source material: peripheral blood or thyroid tissue (not recorded which). The CDR3 here is CASSRFGSPSGNTIYF. CDR3 nucleotide sequence: TGTGCCAGCAGCCGGTTTGGCAGTCCCTCTGGAAACACCATATATTTT.